These 16 T cell receptor beta chains originate from one sample sequenced in a study of identical twins. One entry per CDR3 protein results from TCRdb running MiXCR on the 5' RACE reads. The sample has about 190,000 distinct CDR3 sequences, approximately 15% seen once. These data also featured in a second study, about T cells expressing NK-cell markers.

Sequenced input: CD8+ T cells sorted from blood. Every receptor here comes from a woman aged 18-29 years in good health.

This clonotype was recorded a few times. V gene TRBV29-1 combines with J gene TRBJ2-4; D remains unclear. V gave up 3 bases and J gave up 4 bases, with 7 bases separating them. The CDR3 covers 12 residues. Germline V lookup: CDR1 SQVTM, CDR2 ANQGSEA. The CDR3 here is CSVESFKNIQYF. CDR3 coding DNA: TGCAGCGTTGAGTCGTTTAAAAACATTCAGTACTTC.

This clonotype was found a few times. The chain has TRBV6-5 and TRBJ1-2, with D uncertain. V lost 2 bases and J lost 4, with 14 bases in between. The CDR3 consists of 15 residues. Germline CDR1 reads MNHEY; CDR2 reads SVGAGI. This CDR3 reads CASSYPLRHLYGYTF. The CDR3 DNA is TGTGCCAGCAGTTACCCCCTCCGACATCTCTATGGCTACACCTTC.

The gene calls are TRBV3-1 and TRBJ1-1; 8 bases align to TRBD1. This CDR3 is 14 amino acids long. Germline values: CDR1 LGHDT, CDR2 YNNKEL (reference sequence). The junction had 9 bases not matched to a gene; V was cut back by 5 bases and J by 7 bases. The CDR3 spells CASSFWTGWSEAFF. Written as DNA, the CDR3 is TGTGCCAGCAGCTTTTGGACAGGGTGGAGTGAAGCTTTCTTT.

This clonotype was counted ten times or more. The chain employs TRBV6-1 and TRBJ2-3; perhaps TRBD2 as D (7 bases). CDR3 length: 17 residues. The ends were cut back, 7 bases at V and 3 bases at J, with 23 bases in the middle. Germline V gene lookup returns CDR1 MNHNS and CDR2 SASEGT. The CDR3 sequence: CASNKVSRGAFTDTQYF. As DNA, the CDR3 is TGTGCCAGCAACAAAGTTTCCCGGGGGGCTTTTACAGATACGCAGTATTTT.

A few counts support this clonotype. This chain connects TRBV30 to TRBJ2-3; TRBD1 agrees at 8 bases. The J segment lost 4 bases and the V segment lost 4 bases, leaving 7 bases of the junction unmatched. The CDR3 covers 14 residues. Per the germline V gene, CDR1 is GTSNPN and CDR2 is SVGIG (reference sequence). CDR3 amino acids: CAWTLQGAADTQYF. The CDR3 DNA reads TGTGCCTGGACCCTCCAGGGGGCCGCAGATACGCAGTATTTT. Looking up the rest from reference TRBV30 and TRBJ2-3 gives the full variable domain: SQTIHQWPATLVQPVGSPLSLECTVEGTSNPNLYWYRQAAGRGLQLLFYSVGIGQISSEVPQNLSASRPQDRQFILSSKKLLLSDSGFYLCAWTLQGAADTQYFGPGTRLTVL.

This clonotype was detected only a few times. CDR3 sequence (DNA): TGTGCCAGCAGCCAAGCGGGGGGCGCCTACAATGAGCAGTTCTTC. Its translation is CASSQAGGAYNEQFF. The chain employs TRBV3-1 and TRBJ2-1; D is possibly TRBD2 (7 bases). Deletions cut 1 base from V and 2 bases from J, with 9 bases between. The CDR3 sequence is 15 residues long. In germline, CDR1 is LGHDT, CDR2 YNNKEL (reference sequence).

This clonotype appeared a few times. The rearrangement links TRBV7-9 to TRBJ1-3; no firm D call. This CDR3 has 15 residues. The V and J ends lost 4 bases and 2 bases respectively, with 12 bases between them. CDR1 and CDR2 (germline): SEHNR, FQNEAQ (reference sequence). The CDR3 DNA is TGTGCCAGCAGCTCTTGGACCGAGGCTGGAAACACCATATATTTT. Translated, it gives CASSSWTEAGNTIYF.

This clonotype was detected a few times. This chain connects TRBV12-3 or TRBV12-4 to TRBJ2-3; TRBD2 aligns across 16 bases. Trimming cost V 6 bases and J 2 bases; bases outside gene matches: 8. This CDR3 spans 18 amino acids. The CDR3 reads CASRQPGLAGGITDTQYF. The CDR3 DNA is TGTGCCAGCAGGCAACCGGGACTAGCGGGGGGGATCACAGATACGCAGTATTTT.

This clonotype appeared a few times. The chain employs TRBV11-1 and TRBJ2-7; 10 nucleotides line up with TRBD1. Per the germline V gene, CDR1 is SGHAT and CDR2 is FQDESV (reference sequence). Losses at the gene ends were 1 base for V and 4 bases for J; bases not matched to a gene: 16. There are 19 residues in the CDR3. The DNA for the CDR3 is TGTGCCAGCAGCTTAGGACTTCCTCCCGGGACAGGGGTGAGGTACGAGCAGTACTTC. It encodes CASSLGLPPGTGVRYEQYF.

V and J are TRBV5-6 and TRBJ2-7; D gene unclear. Trimming took off 4 bases at V and 3 bases at J, with 11 bases between the two ends. The CDR3 is 13 amino acids. Germline V lookup: CDR1 SGHDT, CDR2 YYEEEE. The CDR3 region is CASSPSTNYEQYF. CDR3 DNA sequence: TGTGCCAGCAGCCCCTCCACAAACTACGAGCAGTACTTC.

This clonotype was recorded a few times. The V gene is TRBV27, the J gene TRBJ1-4, with a weak D call TRBD1 (5 bases). The CDR3 totals 15 residues. Germline CDR1 reads MNHEY; CDR2 reads SMNVEV (reference sequence). V gave up 6 bases and J gave up 10 bases, with 21 bases separating them. CDR3 in amino acids: CASSLTPGVGGKLFF. In DNA, the CDR3 is TGTGCCAGCAGCCTAACGCCGGGGGTGGGTGGAAAACTGTTTTTT.

Only a few counts were recorded for this clonotype. V and J are TRBV30 and TRBJ2-7, with D possibly matching TRBD2 (5 bases). The CDR3 covers 13 residues. Trimming left V 1 base short and J 3 bases short, with 10 bases between. Germline-derived CDR1 and CDR2 are GTSNPN and SVGIG (reference sequence). CDR3 bases: TGTGCCTGGAGTGCCGGACTGAGCTACGAGCAGTACTTC. It is translated as CAWSAGLSYEQYF. The full variable domain, completed using reference TRBV30 and TRBJ2-7, is SQTIHQWPATLVQPVGSPLSLECTVEGTSNPNLYWYRQAAGRGLQLLFYSVGIGQISSEVPQNLSASRPQDRQFILSSKKLLLSDSGFYLCAWSAGLSYEQYFGPGTRLTVT.

The chain links TRBV5-6 to TRBJ1-1; possible D gene TRBD1, 5 bases. Trimming left V 4 bases short and J 7 bases short, with 17 bases between. The germline gives CDR1 SGHDT, CDR2 YYEEEE. The length of the CDR3 is 14 residues. The CDR3 loop is CASSPRRGRIEAFF. The CDR3 DNA follows: TGTGCCAGCAGCCCAAGGCGGGGGAGGATTGAAGCTTTCTTT.

This clonotype was picked up a small number of times. This chain joins TRBV7-9 and TRBJ2-7; no clear D gene. CDR3 length equals 13 residues. V was trimmed by 5 bases and J by 9 bases, leaving 17 bases between them. CDR1 is SEHNR and CDR2 is FQNEAQ in the germline V gene (reference sequence). In nucleotides, the CDR3 is TGTGCCAGCAGCCCCAGGACGGTTACCGGGCAGTACTTC. Translated, it gives CASSPRTVTGQYF.

This clonotype was found a few times. V gene TRBV13 combines with J gene TRBJ2-1; D possibly corresponds to TRBD2 (5 bases). Between the trimmed V and J ends, which lost 2 bases and 8 bases, there was a span of 16 bases. The CDR3 totals 15 residues. Germline V lookup: CDR1 PRHDT, CDR2 FYEKMQ (reference sequence). The CDR3 protein is CASSLPASPGHEQFF. The CDR3 DNA reads TGTGCCAGCAGCTTACCCGCTAGCCCAGGCCATGAGCAGTTCTTC.

The CDR3 DNA reads as TGTGCCAGCAGTTACTCGAGGGTGACAGTCTCCTACGAGCAGTACTTC. Translation: CASSYSRVTVSYEQYF. The J gene is TRBJ2-7, the V gene TRBV6-5; D is tentatively TRBD1 or TRBD2 (5 bases each). Germline lookup yields CDR1 MNHEY and CDR2 SVGAGI. The CDR3 spans 16 residues. The ends were cut back, 0 bases at V and 0 bases at J, with 12 bases in the middle.